The 17 T cell receptor beta chains in this list originate from one sample, sequenced in a study of cytomegalovirus exposure and HLA in healthy donors (dated by TCRdb to 2016 to 2017). Receptor libraries were prepared by the immunoSEQ multiplex PCR assay. A mixture of 60 forward primers for TCR Vbeta segments and 13 reverse primers for TCR Jbeta segments was used in the multiplex PCR. TCRdb mirrors the immuneACCESS table, restricted to in-frame sequences. Some clones are absent from its copies; in checked studies, under half trace to an unresolved V gene, and the reason for the others is unknown. This sample has around 250,000 clones in its table, and over 70% of those were observed once. The leading ten clones occupy 8% of the sample. The sample was PBMCs. These receptors originate from a woman aged 55-70 years in good health and CMV-seropositive.

The chain couples TRBV5-4 to TRBJ2-5, with 9 bases aligning to TRBD2. The CDR3 contains 16 residues. The V gene's germline CDR1 is SGHNT and CDR2 YYREEE (reference sequence). The V segment lost 2 bases and the J segment 5 bases; nucleotides outside the gene matches: 10. CDR3 in DNA: TGTGCCAGCAGCTTTCGGGGCGGGAGGGCAAGTGAGACCCAGTACTTC. It encodes CASSFRGGRASETQYF.

This clone occurred once. The genes are TRBV19 and TRBJ2-3; 9 nucleotides match TRBD1. CDR3 size: 16 residues. Germline CDR1 and CDR2: LNHDA and SQIVND (reference sequence). V lost 7 bases, J lost 10 bases, and 18 bases stayed unmatched. The CDR3 reads CASTLGTGSYPGAQYF. The CDR3 region has the DNA TGTGCCAGTACCCTCGGGACAGGGTCCTATCCGGGGGCGCAGTATTTT. The entire variable domain, with the rest obtained from reference TRBV19 and TRBJ2-3, is as follows: DGGITQSPKYLFRKEGQNVTLSCEQNLNHDAMYWYRQDPGQGLRLIYYSQIVNDFQKGDIAEGYSVSREKKESFPLTVTSAQKNPTAFYLCASTLGTGSYPGAQYFGPGTRLTVL.

The chain couples TRBV5-4 to TRBJ2-3; maybe TRBD2 (5 bases). Trimming left V 1 base short and J 3 bases short, with 9 bases between. Germline V gene data show CDR1 as SGHNT and CDR2 as YYREEE (reference sequence). The length of the CDR3 is 14 residues. The CDR3 DNA sequence: TGTGCCAGCAGCTTGCCGTGGGAGACAGATACGCAGTATTTT. This codes for CASSLPWETDTQYF. Based on the CDR3 plus reference TRBV5-4 and TRBJ2-3, the full variable domain is ETGVTQSPTHLIKTRGQQVTLRCSSQSGHNTVSWYQQALGQGPQFIFQYYREEENGRGNFPPRFSGLQFPNYSSELNVNALELDDSALYLCASSLPWETDTQYFGPGTRLTVL.

The chain couples TRBV19 to TRBJ2-1; D is possibly TRBD1 (6 bases). The CDR3 spans 14 residues. Looked up from germline, CDR1 is LNHDA and CDR2 is SQIVND (reference sequence). The V gene lost 2 bases and the J gene lost 2 bases, with 7 bases spanning the gap. CDR3 DNA: TGTGCCAGTAGTATACAGGGGACCTACAATGAGCAGTTCTTC. Translating gives CASSIQGTYNEQFF.

V gene TRBV28 combines with J gene TRBJ1-2; D is uncertain. This CDR3 is built from 14 residues. CDR1 is MDHEN, CDR2 SYDVKM, per germline. V was clipped by 6 bases and J by 4 bases, with 15 bases between them. The CDR3 loop is CASSRHPVGYGYTF. CDR3 DNA: TGTGCCAGCAGCAGACACCCCGTCGGCTATGGCTACACCTTC.

This chain connects TRBV11-2 to TRBJ2-2; 8 positions match TRBD2. This CDR3 is 16 amino acids long. CDR1 and CDR2 (germline): SGHAT, FQNNGV. The trim removed 3 bases at V and 2 bases at J, leaving 5 bases unmatched. The CDR3 coding sequence is TGTGCCAGCAGCTTGGCTAGCGGGCCAAACACCGGGGAGCTGTTTTTT. It yields the protein CASSLASGPNTGELFF.

The chain joins TRBV9 to TRBJ2-2; 7 bases are a match to TRBD1. This CDR3 contains 15 residues. V lost 4 bases, J lost 6 bases, and 9 bases stayed unmatched. Germline CDR1 reads SGDLS; CDR2 reads YYNGEE. The CDR3 here is CASSRDRVFSGELFF. Here the CDR3 DNA reads TGTGCCAGCAGCCGAGACAGGGTTTTCTCCGGGGAGCTGTTTTTT.

This clone showed up just once. This sequence joins TRBV28 and TRBJ2-2, with D perhaps matching TRBD1 (6 bases). This CDR3 contains 16 residues. Per the germline V gene, CDR1 is MDHEN and CDR2 is SYDVKM. The V end was cut by 5 bases, the J end by 3 bases, with 16 bases between. CDR3 bases: TGTGCCAGCAGTGCCCAAAGCAGGGGATACACCGGGGAGCTGTTTTTT. Protein: CASSAQSRGYTGELFF.

The chain links TRBV9 to TRBJ2-5; 14 bases map to TRBD2. Trimming at V came to 0 bases and at J to 5 bases, leaving 6 bases not matched to a gene. The germline V gene encodes CDR1 SGDLS and CDR2 YYNGEE. The CDR3 extends over 17 amino acids. The DNA for the CDR3 is TGTGCCAGCAGCGTAGAGGGACTAGCGGGAGTAAGTGAGACCCAGTACTTC. Its protein product is CASSVEGLAGVSETQYF.

J is TRBJ1-5 and V is TRBV10-3, with D perhaps TRBD1 (5 bases). CDR1 ENHRY and CDR2 SYGVKD come from the germline V gene. CDR3 size: 13 residues. V was clipped by 11 bases and J by 0 bases, with 11 bases between them. The DNA for the CDR3 is TGTGCCTCTCGACAGAATAGCAATCAGCCCCAGCATTTT. It yields the protein CASRQNSNQPQHF.

CDR3 sequence: CASSLNSGQTRREQYF. CDR3 nucleotides: TGTGCCAGCAGCTTGAATTCAGGACAGACAAGGCGCGAGCAGTACTTC. The chain links TRBV5-6 to TRBJ2-5, with D maybe TRBD1 (6 bases). Near its end, the DNA agrees better with TRBJ2-7, so the J call may be wrong. CDR1 and CDR2 from the germline V gene are SGHDT and YYEEEE. This CDR3 has 16 amino acids.

The chain couples TRBV18 to TRBJ1-5, with D perhaps matching TRBD1 (6 bases). The germline gives CDR1 KGHSH, CDR2 LQKENI. V lost 3 bases and J 4 bases, leaving 16 bases between the germline ends. The CDR3 extends over 16 amino acids. This CDR3 is CASSPRGPTLNQPQHF. CDR3 nucleotides: TGTGCCAGCTCACCGCGGGGGCCGACACTGAATCAGCCCCAGCATTTT.

The chain joins TRBV7-9 to TRBJ1-3; D possibly corresponds to TRBD1 (6 bases). V was cut by 6 bases and J by 3 bases, with 21 bases left in between. The CDR3 totals 17 residues. Germline values: CDR1 SEHNR, CDR2 FQNEAQ (reference sequence). CDR3 in DNA: TGTGCCAGCAGACGGGGCGAGGGGCCAGGGGTTGGAAACACCATATATTTT. This codes for CASRRGEGPGVGNTIYF.

V is TRBV27 and J is TRBJ2-2, with 8 positions matching TRBD1. V shed 5 bases, J shed 6 bases, and the junction held 5 bases outside the gene matches. The CDR3 runs to 14 residues. In germline, CDR1 is MNHEY, CDR2 SMNVEV (reference sequence). The chain's CDR3 is CASSLDRGAGELFF. The CDR3 DNA sequence: TGTGCCAGCAGTCTAGACAGGGGTGCCGGGGAGCTGTTTTTT.

The chain recombines TRBV27 with TRBJ2-1, with 9 bases fitting TRBD2. This CDR3 contains 14 residues. Trimming removed 3 bases from V and 6 bases from J; junction bases left unmatched: 3. Germline-derived CDR1 and CDR2 are MNHEY and SMNVEV (reference sequence). The CDR3: CASSLLAGINEQFF. Written as DNA, the CDR3 is TGTGCCAGCAGTTTGCTAGCGGGAATCAATGAGCAGTTCTTC.

V gene TRBV2 combines with J gene TRBJ2-7, with 7 bases identical to TRBD1. The CDR3 contains 15 residues. Trimming took 4 bases from V and 3 from J; bases not matched to a gene: 9. CDR1 and CDR2 from the germline V gene are SNHLY and FYNNEI. The CDR3: CASSATGVGSYEQYF. CDR3 DNA: TGTGCCAGCAGTGCTACAGGGGTAGGGAGCTACGAGCAGTACTTC.

The chain combines TRBV11-3 with TRBJ1-1; tentatively, D is TRBD1 (5 bases). Germline assignment: CDR1 SGHNT and CDR2 YENEEA. Trimming took off 4 bases at V and 1 base at J, with 13 bases between the two ends. The CDR3 is made up of 15 amino acids. CDR3 amino acids: CASSSKTAPNTEAFF. The CDR3 DNA sequence: TGTGCCAGCAGCTCCAAGACAGCTCCGAACACTGAAGCTTTCTTT.